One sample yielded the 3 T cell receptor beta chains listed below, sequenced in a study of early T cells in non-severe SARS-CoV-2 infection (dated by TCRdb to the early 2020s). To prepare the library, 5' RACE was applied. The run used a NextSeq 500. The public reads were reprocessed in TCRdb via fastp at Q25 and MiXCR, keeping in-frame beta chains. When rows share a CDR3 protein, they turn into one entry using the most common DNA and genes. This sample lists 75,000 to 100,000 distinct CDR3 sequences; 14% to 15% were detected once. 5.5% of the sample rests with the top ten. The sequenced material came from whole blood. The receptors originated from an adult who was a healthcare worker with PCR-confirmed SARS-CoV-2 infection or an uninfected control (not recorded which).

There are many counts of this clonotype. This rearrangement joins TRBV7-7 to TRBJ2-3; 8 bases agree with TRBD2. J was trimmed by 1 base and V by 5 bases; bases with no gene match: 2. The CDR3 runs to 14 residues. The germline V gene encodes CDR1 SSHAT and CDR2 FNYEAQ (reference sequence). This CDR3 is CASSLTSGTDTQYF. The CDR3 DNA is TGTGCCAGCAGCCTGACTAGCGGCACAGATACGCAGTATTTT.

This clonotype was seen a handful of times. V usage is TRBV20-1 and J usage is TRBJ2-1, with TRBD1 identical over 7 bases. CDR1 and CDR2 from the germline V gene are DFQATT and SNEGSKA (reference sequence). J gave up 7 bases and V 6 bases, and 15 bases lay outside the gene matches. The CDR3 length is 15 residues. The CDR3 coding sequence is TGCAGTGCCTACTTCGACAGGGTGGGTTATAATGAGCAGTTCTTC. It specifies CSAYFDRVGYNEQFF.

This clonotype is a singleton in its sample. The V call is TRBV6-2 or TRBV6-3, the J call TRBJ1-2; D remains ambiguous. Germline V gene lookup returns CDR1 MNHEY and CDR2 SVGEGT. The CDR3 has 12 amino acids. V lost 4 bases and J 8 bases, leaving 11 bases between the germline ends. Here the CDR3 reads CASSSPPGGYTF. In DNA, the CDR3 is TGTGCCAGCAGTTCCCCTCCGGGAGGCTACACCTTC.